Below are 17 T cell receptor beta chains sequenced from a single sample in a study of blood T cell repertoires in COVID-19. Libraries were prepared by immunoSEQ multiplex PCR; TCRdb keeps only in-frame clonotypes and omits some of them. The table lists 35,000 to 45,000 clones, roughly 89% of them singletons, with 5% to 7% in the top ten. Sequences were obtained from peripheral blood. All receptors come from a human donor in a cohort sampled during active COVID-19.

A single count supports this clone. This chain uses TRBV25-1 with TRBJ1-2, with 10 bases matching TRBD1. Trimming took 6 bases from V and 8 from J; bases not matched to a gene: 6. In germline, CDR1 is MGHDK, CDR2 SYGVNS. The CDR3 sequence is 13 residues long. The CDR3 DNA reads TGTGCCAGCAGCCAGGACAGGGGGTTCGGCTACACCTTC. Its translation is CASSQDRGFGYTF.

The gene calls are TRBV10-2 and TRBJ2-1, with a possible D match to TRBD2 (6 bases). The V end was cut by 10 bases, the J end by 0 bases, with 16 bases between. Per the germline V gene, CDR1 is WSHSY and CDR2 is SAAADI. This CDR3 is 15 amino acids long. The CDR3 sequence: CATAPLGSSYNEQFF. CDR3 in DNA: TGCGCCACGGCCCCACTCGGGAGCTCCTACAATGAGCAGTTCTTC.

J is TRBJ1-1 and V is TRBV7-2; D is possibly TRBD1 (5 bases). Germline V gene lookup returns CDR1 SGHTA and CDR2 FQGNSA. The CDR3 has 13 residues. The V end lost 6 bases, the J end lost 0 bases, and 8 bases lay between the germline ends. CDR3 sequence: CASREDMNTEAFF. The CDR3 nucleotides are TGTGCCAGCAGAGAGGACATGAACACTGAAGCTTTCTTT.

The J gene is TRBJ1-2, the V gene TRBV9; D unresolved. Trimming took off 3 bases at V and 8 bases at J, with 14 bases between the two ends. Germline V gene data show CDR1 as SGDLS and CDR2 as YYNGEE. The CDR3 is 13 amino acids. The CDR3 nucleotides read TGTGCCAGCAGCGCAGAACAGAAGATAGGCTACACCTTC. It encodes CASSAEQKIGYTF. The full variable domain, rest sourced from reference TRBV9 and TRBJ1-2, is DSGVTQTPKHLITATGQRVTLRCSPRSGDLSVYWYQQSLDQGLQFLIQYYNGEERAKGNILERFSAQQFPDLHSELNLSSLELGDSALYFCASSAEQKIGYTFGSGTRLTVV.

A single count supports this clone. This CDR3 is CASSGILAGYYNEQFF. As DNA, the CDR3 is TGTGCCAGCAGTGGTATCCTAGCGGGTTACTACAATGAGCAGTTCTTC. The chain links TRBV6-2 or TRBV6-3 to TRBJ2-1; TRBD2 agrees at 8 bases. Losses at the gene ends were 5 bases for V and 3 bases for J; bases not matched to a gene: 9. Germline CDR1 and CDR2: MNHEY and SVGEGT. The CDR3 sequence is 16 residues long.

The CDR3 protein is CASTLSGQGMTDTQYF. The CDR3 coding sequence is TGTGCCAGCACCCTCTCCGGACAGGGGATGACAGATACGCAGTATTTT. The V and J genes are TRBV27 and TRBJ2-3, with 9 bases lining up with TRBD1. The CDR3 is 16 residues long. Trimming took 7 bases from V and 3 from J; bases not matched to a gene: 11. Germline assignment: CDR1 MNHEY and CDR2 SMNVEV (reference sequence).

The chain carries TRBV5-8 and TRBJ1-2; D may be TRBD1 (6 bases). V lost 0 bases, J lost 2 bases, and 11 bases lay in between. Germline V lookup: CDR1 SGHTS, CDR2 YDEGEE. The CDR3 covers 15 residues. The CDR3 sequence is CASSLEAGANYGYTF. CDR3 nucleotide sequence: TGTGCCAGCAGCTTGGAAGCGGGGGCGAACTATGGCTACACCTTC.

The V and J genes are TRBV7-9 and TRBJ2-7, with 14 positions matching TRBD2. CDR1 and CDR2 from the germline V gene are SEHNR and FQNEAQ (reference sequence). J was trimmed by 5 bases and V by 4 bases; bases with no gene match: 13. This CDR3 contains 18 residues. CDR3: CASSSNKGLAGAVHEQYF. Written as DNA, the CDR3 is TGTGCCAGCAGCTCGAATAAGGGACTAGCGGGAGCGGTCCACGAGCAGTACTTC.

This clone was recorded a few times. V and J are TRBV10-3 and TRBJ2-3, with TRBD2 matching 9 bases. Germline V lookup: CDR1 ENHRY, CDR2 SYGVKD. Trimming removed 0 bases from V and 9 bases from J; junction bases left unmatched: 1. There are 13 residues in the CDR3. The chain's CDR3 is CAISESLAGTQYF. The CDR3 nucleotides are TGTGCCATCAGTGAGTCGCTAGCGGGGACGCAGTATTTT.

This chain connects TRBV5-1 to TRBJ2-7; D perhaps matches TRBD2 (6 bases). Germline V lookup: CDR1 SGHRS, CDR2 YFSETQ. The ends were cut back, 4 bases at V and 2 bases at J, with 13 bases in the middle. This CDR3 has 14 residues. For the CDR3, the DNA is TGCGCCAGCAGCGAACCTAGCGCAGCCTACGAGCAGTACTTC. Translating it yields CASSEPSAAYEQYF.

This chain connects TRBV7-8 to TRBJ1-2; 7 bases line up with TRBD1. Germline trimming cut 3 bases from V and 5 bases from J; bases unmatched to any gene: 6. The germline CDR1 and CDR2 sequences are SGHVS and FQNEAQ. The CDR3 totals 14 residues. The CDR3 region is CASSLQTGSYGYTF. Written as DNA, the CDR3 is TGTGCCAGCAGCTTGCAGACAGGGAGTTATGGCTACACCTTC.

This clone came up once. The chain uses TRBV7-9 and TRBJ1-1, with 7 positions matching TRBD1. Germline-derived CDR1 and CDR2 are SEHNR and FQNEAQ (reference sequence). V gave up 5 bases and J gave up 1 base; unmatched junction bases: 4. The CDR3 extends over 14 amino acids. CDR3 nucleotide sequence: TGTGCCAGCAGCGCCGGACAGGCGAACACTGAAGCTTTCTTT. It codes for CASSAGQANTEAFF.

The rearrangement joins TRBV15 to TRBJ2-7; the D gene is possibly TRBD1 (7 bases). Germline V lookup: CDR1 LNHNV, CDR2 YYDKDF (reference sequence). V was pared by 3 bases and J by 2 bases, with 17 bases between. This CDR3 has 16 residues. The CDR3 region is CATSSTRRGPPYEQYF. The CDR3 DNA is TGTGCCACCAGCAGTACGCGGAGGGGGCCCCCCTACGAGCAGTACTTC.

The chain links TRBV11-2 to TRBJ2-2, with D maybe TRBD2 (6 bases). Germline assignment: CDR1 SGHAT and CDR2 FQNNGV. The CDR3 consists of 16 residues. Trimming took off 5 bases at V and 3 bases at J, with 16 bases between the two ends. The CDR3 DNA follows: TGTGCCAGCAGCCCGGGACTCCCGGGGCACACCGGGGAGCTGTTTTTT. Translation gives CASSPGLPGHTGELFF.

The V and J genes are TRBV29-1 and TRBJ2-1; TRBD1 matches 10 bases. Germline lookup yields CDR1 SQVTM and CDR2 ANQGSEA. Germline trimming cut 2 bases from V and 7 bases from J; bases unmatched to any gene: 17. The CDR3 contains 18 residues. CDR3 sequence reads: CSVETGTGAWKAGNEQFF. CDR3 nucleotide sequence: TGCAGCGTTGAAACCGGGACAGGGGCCTGGAAGGCGGGAAATGAGCAGTTCTTC.

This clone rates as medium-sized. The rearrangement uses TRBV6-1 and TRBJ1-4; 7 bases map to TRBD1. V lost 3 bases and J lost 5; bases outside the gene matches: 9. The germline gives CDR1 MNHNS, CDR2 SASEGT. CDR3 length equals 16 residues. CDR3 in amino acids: CASSDFGGQLNEKLFF. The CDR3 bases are TGTGCCAGCAGTGACTTTGGGGGACAGCTCAATGAAAAACTGTTTTTT.

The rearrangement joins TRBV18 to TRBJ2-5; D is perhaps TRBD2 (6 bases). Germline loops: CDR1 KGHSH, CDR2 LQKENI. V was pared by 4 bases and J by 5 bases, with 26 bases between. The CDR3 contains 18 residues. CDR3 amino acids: CASSQLLPGDFPQETQYF. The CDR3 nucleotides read TGTGCCAGCTCACAGCTTCTTCCGGGGGACTTCCCTCAGGAGACCCAGTACTTC.